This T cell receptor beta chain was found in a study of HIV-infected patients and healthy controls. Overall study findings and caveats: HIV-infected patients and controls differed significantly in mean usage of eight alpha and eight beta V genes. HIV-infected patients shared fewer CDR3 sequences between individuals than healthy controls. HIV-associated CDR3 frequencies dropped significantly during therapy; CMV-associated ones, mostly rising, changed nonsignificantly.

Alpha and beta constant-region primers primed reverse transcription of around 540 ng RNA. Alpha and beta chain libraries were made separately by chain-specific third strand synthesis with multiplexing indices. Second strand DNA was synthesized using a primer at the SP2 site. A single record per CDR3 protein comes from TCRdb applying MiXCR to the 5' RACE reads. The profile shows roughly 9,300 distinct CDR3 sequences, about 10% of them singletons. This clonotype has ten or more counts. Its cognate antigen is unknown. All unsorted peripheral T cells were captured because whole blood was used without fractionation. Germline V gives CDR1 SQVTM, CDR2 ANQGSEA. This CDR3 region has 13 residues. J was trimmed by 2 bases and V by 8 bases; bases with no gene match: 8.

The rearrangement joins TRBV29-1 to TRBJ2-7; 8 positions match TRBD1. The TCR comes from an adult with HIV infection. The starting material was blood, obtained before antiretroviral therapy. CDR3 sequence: CSIRTGITYEQYF. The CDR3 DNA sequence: TGCAGCATCCGGACAGGGATTACCTACGAGCAGTACTTC.